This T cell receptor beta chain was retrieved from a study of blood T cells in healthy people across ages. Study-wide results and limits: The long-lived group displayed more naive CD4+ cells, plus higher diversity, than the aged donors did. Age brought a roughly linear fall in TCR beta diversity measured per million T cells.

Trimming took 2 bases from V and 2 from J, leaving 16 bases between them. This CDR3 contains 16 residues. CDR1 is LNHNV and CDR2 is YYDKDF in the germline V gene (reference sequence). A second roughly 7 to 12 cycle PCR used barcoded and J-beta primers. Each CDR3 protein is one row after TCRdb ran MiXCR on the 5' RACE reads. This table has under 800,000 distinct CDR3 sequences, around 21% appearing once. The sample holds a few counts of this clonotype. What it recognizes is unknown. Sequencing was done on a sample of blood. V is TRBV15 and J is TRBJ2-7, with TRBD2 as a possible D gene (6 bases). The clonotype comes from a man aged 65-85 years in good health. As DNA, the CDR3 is TGTGCCACCAGCAGAATACCGGGCGGGACCGCCTACGAGCAGTACTTC. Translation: CATSRIPGGTAYEQYF.